This T cell receptor beta chain was sequenced during a study of blood T cell repertoires in COVID-19. Authors' data handling: Amplification of reference gene primers was used by the study to estimate nucleated cell counts. Sequenced by immunoSEQ multiplex PCR; TCRdb stores in-frame clones only, minus some. The V and J calls and the clone size are those of that table, but D and trimming were determined from the DNA. The data hold 90,000 or so clones, with more than 70% observed a single time. The CDR3 spans 14 residues. The trim removed 7 bases at V and 5 bases at J, leaving 5 bases unmatched. Germline V gives CDR1 MNHEY, CDR2 SVGAGI.

The sequenced material came from peripheral blood. The TCR was taken from a human donor in a cohort sampled during active COVID-19. The chain links TRBV6-5 to TRBJ1-5, with 10 bases matching TRBD1. The CDR3: CASNPDRGYQPQHF. DNA of the CDR3: TGTGCCAGCAACCCGGACAGGGGGTATCAGCCCCAGCATTTT.